The source of this T cell receptor beta chain is a study of beta chain features in type 1 diabetes. Whole-study findings and limits: All four CD4+ subsets from Type 1 diabetes patients carried moderately but significantly shorter TCRB CDR3s.

The germline V gene encodes CDR1 SGHRS and CDR2 YFSETQ. There are 15 residues in the CDR3. Trimming at V came to 8 bases and at J to 12 bases, leaving 19 bases not matched to a gene. Notes on this clone: What it recognizes is unknown.

All of the isolated RNA was reverse transcribed, so expressed TCRB transcripts were sequenced. Profiled with immunoSEQ multiplex PCR; TCRdb holds only in-frame clones, not every one. Of 230,000 or so clones listed, more than 15% are singletons. This sequence originates from a man aged 25 to 40 with type 1 diabetes. Sequenced sample: naive CD4+ T cells from blood. The V gene is TRBV5-1, the J gene TRBJ2-4; TRBD1 agrees at 8 bases. Written as DNA, the CDR3 is TGCGCCAGGAAAGACCCAGGGGGCGCGAGTTGCGGTCAGTACTTC. Translating gives CARKDPGGASCGQYF.